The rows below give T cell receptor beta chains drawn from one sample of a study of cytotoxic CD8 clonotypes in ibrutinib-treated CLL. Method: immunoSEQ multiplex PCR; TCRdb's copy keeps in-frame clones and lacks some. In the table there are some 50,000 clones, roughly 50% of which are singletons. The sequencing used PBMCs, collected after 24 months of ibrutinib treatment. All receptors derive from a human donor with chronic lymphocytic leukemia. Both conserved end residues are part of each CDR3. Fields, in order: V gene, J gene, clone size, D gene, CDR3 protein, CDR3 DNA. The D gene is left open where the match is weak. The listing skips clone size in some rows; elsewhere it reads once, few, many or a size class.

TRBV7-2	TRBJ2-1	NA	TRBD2	CASSSRSSGSRYEQFF	TGTGCCAGCAGCTCCAGGTCCAGCGGGAGTAGGTATGAGCAGTTCTTC
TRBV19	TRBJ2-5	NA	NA	CASAGGNQETQYF	TGTGCCAGCGCCGGGGGAAACCAAGAGACCCAGTACTTC
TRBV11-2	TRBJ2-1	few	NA	CASSLVWVYYNEQFF	TGTGCCAGCAGCTTAGTCTGGGTCTACTACAATGAGCAGTTCTTC
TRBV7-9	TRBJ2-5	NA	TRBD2	CASTGRIMIAGAPRETQYF	TGTGCCAGCACCGGGCGGATAATGATAGCGGGGGCACCCCGGGAGACCCAGTACTTC
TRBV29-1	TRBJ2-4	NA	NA	CSVESRTGNIQYF	TGCAGCGTTGAATCGCGTACAGGAAACATTCAGTACTTC
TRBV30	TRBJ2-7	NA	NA	CAWSAFYEQYF	TGTGCCTGGAGTGCCTTTTACGAGCAGTACTTC
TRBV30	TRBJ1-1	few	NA	CAWSLLPQNTEAFF	TGTGCCTGGAGTTTACTCCCTCAGAACACTGAAGCTTTCTTT
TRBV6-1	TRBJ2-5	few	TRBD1	CASSKMTGIETQYF	TGTGCCAGCAGCAAAATGACAGGGATTGAGACCCAGTACTTC
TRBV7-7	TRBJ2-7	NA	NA	CASSLGRRGRGAYEQYF	TGTGCCAGCAGCTTAGGGAGGCGGGGACGGGGTGCCTACGAGCAGTACTTC
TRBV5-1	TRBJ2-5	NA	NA	CASKVKETQYF	TGCGCCAGCAAGGTTAAAGAGACCCAGTACTTC
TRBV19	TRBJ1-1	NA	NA	CASSIMGPQRGGTEAFF	TGTGCCAGTAGTATTATGGGCCCACAGAGAGGTGGCACTGAAGCTTTCTTT
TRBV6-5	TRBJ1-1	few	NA	CASSYSMGSAFF	TGTGCCAGCAGTTACTCGATGGGGTCTGCTTTCTTT
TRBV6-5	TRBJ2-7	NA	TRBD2	CASSPGGGRGYEQYF	TGTGCCAGCTCCCCAGGTGGGGGGAGGGGCTACGAGCAGTACTTC
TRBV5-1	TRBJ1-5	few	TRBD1	CASSRTGGRQPQHF	TGCGCCAGCAGCCGGACAGGGGGCCGGCAGCCCCAGCATTTT
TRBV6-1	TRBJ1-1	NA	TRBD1	CASRNRGNTEAFF	TGTGCCAGCCGAAACAGGGGGAACACTGAAGCTTTCTTT
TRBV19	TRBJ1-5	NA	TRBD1	CASSIPGQGARQPQHF	TGTGCCAGTAGTATACCGGGACAGGGGGCGCGGCAGCCCCAGCATTTT
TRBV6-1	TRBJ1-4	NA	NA	CASSELQGNEKLFF	TGTGCCAGCAGTGAATTACAGGGTAATGAAAAACTGTTTTTT
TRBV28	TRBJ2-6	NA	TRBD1	CASSLPGQGISGANVLTF	TGTGCCAGCAGCCTCCCGGGACAGGGCATCTCTGGGGCCAACGTCCTGACTTTC
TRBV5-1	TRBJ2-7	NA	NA	CASSLGVLTYEQYF	TGCGCCAGCAGCTTGGGGGTGTTAACCTACGAGCAGTACTTC
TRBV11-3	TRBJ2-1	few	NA	CASSPSGAYNEQFF	TGTGCCAGCAGCCCTTCAGGGGCCTACAATGAGCAGTTCTTC
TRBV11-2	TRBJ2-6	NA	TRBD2	CASRGGRGAPRGANVLTF	TGTGCCAGCAGGGGCGGGAGGGGGGCGCCACGAGGGGCCAACGTCCTGACTTTC
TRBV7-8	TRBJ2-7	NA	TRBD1	CASSLLTGAGYEQYF	TGTGCCAGCAGCCTTCTGACAGGGGCCGGGTACGAGCAGTACTTC
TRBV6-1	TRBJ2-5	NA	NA	CASSKFQETQYF	TGTGCCAGCAGTAAATTCCAAGAGACCCAGTACTTC
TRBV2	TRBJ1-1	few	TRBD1	CASSAYRGRTEAFF	TGTGCCAGCAGTGCCTACAGGGGTCGGACTGAAGCTTTCTTT
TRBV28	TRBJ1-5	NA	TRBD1	CASSDRARPQHF	TGTGCCAGCAGTGACAGGGCCCGGCCCCAGCATTTT
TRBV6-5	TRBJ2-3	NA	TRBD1	CASSDQGAQYF	TGTGCCAGCAGTGACCAGGGGGCGCAGTATTTT
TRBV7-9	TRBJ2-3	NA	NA	CASSLPGKDTQYF	TGTGCCAGCAGCCTACCGGGGAAAGATACGCAGTATTTT
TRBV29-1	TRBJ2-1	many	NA	CSVDGDAYNEQFF	TGCAGCGTTGACGGGGATGCCTACAATGAGCAGTTCTTC
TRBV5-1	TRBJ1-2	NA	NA	CASSLERATNYGYTF	TGCGCCAGCAGCTTGGAGAGGGCAACTAACTATGGCTACACCTTC
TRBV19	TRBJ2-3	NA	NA	CASNNSPDTQYF	TGTGCCAGTAATAACAGTCCCGATACGCAGTATTTT
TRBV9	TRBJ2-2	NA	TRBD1	CASSQGAHTGELFF	TGTGCCAGCAGTCAGGGGGCGCACACCGGGGAGCTGTTTTTT
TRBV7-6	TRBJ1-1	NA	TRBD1	CASSNSPGQQNTEAFF	TGTGCCAGCAGCAACTCGCCGGGACAGCAGAACACTGAAGCTTTCTTT
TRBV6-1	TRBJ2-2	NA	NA	CASRPSSGFGGELFF	TGTGCCAGCAGACCCTCCTCAGGGTTCGGCGGGGAGCTGTTTTTT
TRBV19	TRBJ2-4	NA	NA	CASTPTGTSKNIQYF	TGTGCCAGTACCCCGACCGGGACCTCCAAAAACATTCAGTACTTC
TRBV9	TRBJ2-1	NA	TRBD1	CASSVRSDRGNEQFF	TGTGCCAGCAGCGTACGATCGGACAGGGGCAATGAGCAGTTCTTC